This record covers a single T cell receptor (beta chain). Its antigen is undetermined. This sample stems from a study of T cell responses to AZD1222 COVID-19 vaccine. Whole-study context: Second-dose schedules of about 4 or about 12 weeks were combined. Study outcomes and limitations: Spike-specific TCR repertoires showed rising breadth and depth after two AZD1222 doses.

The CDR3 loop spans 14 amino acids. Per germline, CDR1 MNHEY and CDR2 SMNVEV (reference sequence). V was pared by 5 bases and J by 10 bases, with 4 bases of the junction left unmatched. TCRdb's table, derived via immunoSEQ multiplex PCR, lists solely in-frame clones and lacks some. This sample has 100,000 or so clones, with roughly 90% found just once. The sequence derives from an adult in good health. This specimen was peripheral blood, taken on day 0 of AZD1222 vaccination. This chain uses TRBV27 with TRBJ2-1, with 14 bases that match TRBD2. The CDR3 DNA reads TGTGCCAGCAGTAAGGGACTAGCGGGAGCGGAGCAGTTCTTC. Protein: CASSKGLAGAEQFF.